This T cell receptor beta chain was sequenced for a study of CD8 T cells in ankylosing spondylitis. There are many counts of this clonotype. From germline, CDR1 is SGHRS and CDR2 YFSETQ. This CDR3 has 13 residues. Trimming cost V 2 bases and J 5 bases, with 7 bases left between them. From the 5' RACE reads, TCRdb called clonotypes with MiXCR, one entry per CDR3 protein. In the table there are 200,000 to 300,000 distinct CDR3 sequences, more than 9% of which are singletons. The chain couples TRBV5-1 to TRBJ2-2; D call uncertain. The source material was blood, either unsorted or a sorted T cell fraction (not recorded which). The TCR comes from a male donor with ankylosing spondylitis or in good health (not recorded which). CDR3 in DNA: TGCGCCAGCAGCTTCGAAGGGACCGGGGAGCTGTTTTTT. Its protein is CASSFEGTGELFF.